A single sample gave rise to the 29 T cell receptor beta chains below, sequenced in a study of T cells after yellow fever vaccination. Each CDR3 protein is one row after TCRdb ran MiXCR on the 5' RACE reads. The data show 450,000 to 550,000 distinct CDR3 sequences, under 25% seen once. Sequences were derived from PBMCs, sampled 15 days after the yellow fever booster vaccination. The receptors were sampled from a man aged 25 to 45 who received the YFV17D yellow fever vaccine.

The chain employs TRBV2 and TRBJ2-2; either TRBD1 or TRBD2 may supply D (5 bases each). Germline lookup yields CDR1 SNHLY and CDR2 FYNNEI. This CDR3 has 15 amino acids. V lost 3 bases, J lost 4 bases, and 12 bases lay in between. The CDR3 sequence: CASSDPGTITGELFF. In DNA form, the CDR3 reads TGTGCCAGCAGTGATCCAGGGACCATCACCGGGGAGCTGTTTTTT.

This clonotype showed up many times. V usage is TRBV5-1 and J usage is TRBJ2-2; maybe TRBD2 (7 bases). The CDR3 is made up of 14 amino acids. Germline V gene lookup returns CDR1 SGHRS and CDR2 YFSETQ. V lost 4 bases and J lost 10, with 17 bases in between. CDR3 coding DNA: TGCGCCAGCAGCCCAGGGGACTACCTTGTGGAGCTGTTTTTT. Residues: CASSPGDYLVELFF.

V is TRBV18 and J is TRBJ1-4; D not resolved. There are 15 residues in the CDR3. V shed 2 bases and J shed 0 bases, with 7 bases lying between them. Germline loops: CDR1 KGHSH, CDR2 LQKENI. In DNA form, the CDR3 reads TGTGCCAGCTCACCAAGGGAAGCAACTAATGAAAAACTGTTTTTT. Residues: CASSPREATNEKLFF.

This sequence joins TRBV7-9 and TRBJ2-3; possible D gene TRBD2, 6 bases. Trimming removed 5 bases at V and 0 bases at J, with 12 bases between. Germline loops: CDR1 SEHNR, CDR2 FQNEAQ (reference sequence). This CDR3 is 15 amino acids long. This chain's CDR3 is CASSILSGSTDTQYF. In DNA form, the CDR3 reads TGTGCCAGCAGCATTCTTAGCGGAAGCACAGATACGCAGTATTTT.

V gene TRBV19 combines with J gene TRBJ2-1; 8 bases line up with TRBD2. The CDR3 runs 16 residues. V gave up 1 base and J gave up 0 bases; unmatched junction bases: 2. Germline V gene sequence: CDR1 LNHDA, CDR2 SQIVND (reference sequence). CDR3: CASSIGGGSSYNEQFF. The CDR3 bases are TGTGCCAGTAGTATAGGCGGGGGGAGCTCCTACAATGAGCAGTTCTTC.

The V and J genes are TRBV3-1 and TRBJ1-1; no definite D call. The CDR3 totals 14 residues. Trimming took off 4 bases at V and 1 base at J, with 10 bases between the two ends. Germline V CDR1 and CDR2: LGHDT, YNNKEL (reference sequence). DNA for the CDR3: TGTGCCAGCAGCCCCCCCGGCAGGAACACTGAAGCTTTCTTT. Translation: CASSPPGRNTEAFF.

In this sample, this clonotype turned up a few times. The chain couples TRBV14 to TRBJ2-2; 12 nucleotides align to TRBD2. CDR3 length: 16 residues. The V gene end was trimmed by 1 base and the J gene end by 4 bases; junction bases not matched to a gene: 1. Per germline, CDR1 SGHDN and CDR2 FVKESK. The CDR3 DNA reads as TGTGCCAGCAGCCAAGGACTAGCGGGAGTCACCGGGGAGCTGTTTTTT. It translates to CASSQGLAGVTGELFF.

V usage is TRBV6-1 and J usage is TRBJ2-7; D gene unclear. The length of the CDR3 is 13 residues. V was pared by 5 bases and J by 2 bases, with 10 bases between. From germline, CDR1 is MNHNS and CDR2 SASEGT. The CDR3 reads CASSRRTPYEQYF. CDR3 in DNA: TGTGCCAGCAGTAGGCGGACCCCCTACGAGCAGTACTTC.

This clonotype was seen a handful of times. This rearrangement joins TRBV4-3 to TRBJ2-7; D not certain. Germline V gives CDR1 LGHNA, CDR2 YSLEER. The ends were cut back, 1 base at V and 3 bases at J, with 7 bases in the middle. This CDR3 region has 13 residues. The CDR3 loop is CASSQVISYEQYF. In nucleotides, the CDR3 is TGCGCCAGCAGCCAAGTCATTAGCTACGAGCAGTACTTC.

This rearrangement joins TRBV5-4 to TRBJ2-6, with 11 bases identical to TRBD1. This CDR3 has 17 amino acids. V was pared by 4 bases and J by 4 bases, with 7 bases of the junction left unmatched. Germline CDR1 and CDR2: SGHNT and YYREEE (reference sequence). CDR3 protein: CASSPGTGGLGANVLTF. The DNA of the CDR3 is TGTGCCAGCAGCCCCGGGACAGGGGGGTTAGGGGCCAACGTCCTGACTTTC.

This clonotype came up a few times. This rearrangement joins TRBV20-1 to TRBJ2-2; TRBD2 matches 8 bases. CDR1 and CDR2 (germline): DFQATT, SNEGSKA (reference sequence). V was clipped by 5 bases and J by 1 base; unmatched bases: 6. The CDR3 length is 15 residues. Written as DNA, the CDR3 is TGCAGTGCTGACCGGGCGGGGGGGAACACCGGGGAGCTGTTTTTT. Its translation: CSADRAGGNTGELFF.

The genes are TRBV5-1 and TRBJ2-3; TRBD2 matches at 13 bases. V shed 1 base and J 4 bases; nucleotides not matched to a gene: 6. Germline-derived CDR1 and CDR2 are SGHRS and YFSETQ. CDR3 length: 17 amino acids. The CDR3 protein is CASSLYGTSGTADTQYF. In DNA, the CDR3 is TGCGCCAGCAGCTTGTATGGGACTAGCGGGACCGCAGATACGCAGTATTTT.

The chain combines TRBV7-2 with TRBJ2-3, with 10 bases fitting TRBD2. CDR1 and CDR2 from the germline V gene are SGHTA and FQGNSA. The CDR3 totals 15 residues. The J segment lost 6 bases and the V segment lost 1 base, leaving 4 bases of the junction unmatched. The DNA of the CDR3 is TGTGCCAGCAGCTTAGAAGCGGGAGGGTGGGATACGCAGTATTTT. Its translation is CASSLEAGGWDTQYF.

This clonotype has a handful of counts. The chain employs TRBV6-1 and TRBJ2-3; unclear D gene. The CDR3 runs to 16 residues. Germline V gene data show CDR1 as MNHNS and CDR2 as SASEGT. Trimming removed 6 bases at V and 0 bases at J, with 16 bases between. This CDR3 reads CASSPRPSPSTDTQYF. The CDR3 nucleotides are TGTGCCAGCAGCCCGCGACCGTCTCCTAGCACAGATACGCAGTATTTT.

The chain carries TRBV12-3 or TRBV12-4 and TRBJ2-5; the match to TRBD2 covers 7 bases. The CDR3 extends over 12 amino acids. Trimming at V came to 6 bases and at J to 7 bases, leaving 5 bases not matched to a gene. The CDR3 sequence is CASSLSGRTQYF. The DNA of the CDR3 is TGTGCCAGCAGCCTTAGCGGGCGGACCCAGTACTTC.

Written as DNA, the CDR3 is TGTGCCAGCAGCCCTGGGGACAGGCCCACCGGGGAGCTGTTTTTT. Amino acid sequence: CASSPGDRPTGELFF. The chain recombines TRBV7-7 with TRBJ2-2; 8 positions match TRBD1. CDR1 is SSHAT and CDR2 is FNYEAQ in the germline V gene (reference sequence). V was pared by 5 bases and J by 4 bases, with 6 bases of the junction left unmatched. The CDR3 spans 15 residues.

This clonotype was seen a handful of times. This sequence joins TRBV7-6 and TRBJ2-1, with D unclear. V dropped 2 bases and J dropped 0 bases, with 11 bases sitting between them. The CDR3 is made up of 16 amino acids. The germline V gene encodes CDR1 SGHVS and CDR2 FNYEAQ. For the CDR3, the DNA is TGTGCCAGCAGCTTAAGAGAGATAGGCTCCTACAATGAGCAGTTCTTC. Protein sequence: CASSLREIGSYNEQFF.

V is TRBV7-2 and J is TRBJ2-7; D is undetermined. CDR1 and CDR2 from the germline V gene are SGHTA and FQGNSA. The CDR3 is 15 amino acids. V was trimmed by 1 base and J by 1 base, leaving 11 bases between them. DNA for the CDR3: TGTGCCAGCAGCTTAGTATACTACCCTTCCTACGAGCAGTACTTC. Amino acids: CASSLVYYPSYEQYF.

This clonotype appeared once. CDR3 amino acids: CSASTGRYQETQYF. The CDR3 DNA is TGCAGTGCTAGTACGGGACGGTACCAAGAGACCCAGTACTTC. This chain joins TRBV20-1 and TRBJ2-5, with D possibly called TRBD1 or TRBD2 (5 bases each). V dropped 3 bases and J dropped 0 bases, with 11 bases sitting between them. The CDR3 is 14 amino acids. Germline CDR1 reads DFQATT; CDR2 reads SNEGSKA (reference sequence).

This clonotype has only a few counts. The chain links TRBV3-1 to TRBJ2-7; no definite D call. The CDR3 runs to 13 residues. Trimming removed 5 bases from V and 3 bases from J, with 11 bases in between. Germline CDR1 reads LGHDT; CDR2 reads YNNKEL (reference sequence). As DNA, the CDR3 is TGTGCCAGCAGCTACTCTATCGACTACGAGCAGTACTTC. It specifies CASSYSIDYEQYF.

This clonotype was detected a few times. This sequence joins TRBV29-1 and TRBJ2-5; perhaps D is TRBD1 or TRBD2 (5 bases each). Germline loops: CDR1 SQVTM, CDR2 ANQGSEA. The CDR3 length is 12 residues. The V end lost 3 bases, the J end lost 5 bases, and 10 bases lay between the germline ends. The CDR3 region is CSVERGRETQYF. DNA of the CDR3: TGCAGCGTTGAGAGGGGTCGGGAGACCCAGTACTTC.

The chain carries TRBV7-2 and TRBJ2-5, with D unclear. The germline gives CDR1 SGHTA, CDR2 FQGNSA. Trimming removed 1 base from V and 1 base from J, with 10 bases in between. The CDR3 is 15 residues long. This CDR3 is CASSLGSVAQETQYF. CDR3 nucleotide sequence: TGTGCCAGCAGCTTAGGGTCGGTAGCCCAAGAGACCCAGTACTTC.

Turning to this clonotype: This may stem from a read error, because a much larger clone lies one nucleotide away. CDR3 protein: CASSFRTDGVGEQYF. The CDR3 region has the DNA TGTGCCAGCAGTTTCCGGACTGACGGTGTCGGCGAGCAGTACTTC. The chain joins TRBV28 to TRBJ2-7; tentatively, D is TRBD2 (5 bases). CDR1 is MDHEN, CDR2 SYDVKM, per germline. V lost 3 bases and J lost 6, with 18 bases in between. The CDR3 runs to 15 residues.

This chain connects TRBV20-1 to TRBJ1-1, with D uncertain. Germline CDR1 is DFQATT and CDR2 is SNEGSKA (reference sequence). Trimming removed 3 bases from V and 4 bases from J, with 3 bases in between. CDR3 size: 10 residues. DNA for the CDR3: TGCAGTGCTAGTCTCACTGAAGCTTTCTTT. This sequence encodes CSASLTEAFF.

The chain is built from TRBV15 and TRBJ2-1, with 7 bases fitting TRBD1. Germline values: CDR1 LNHNV, CDR2 YYDKDF (reference sequence). Trimming at V came to 3 bases and at J to 8 bases, leaving 1 base not matched to a gene. CDR3 size: 12 residues. As DNA, the CDR3 is TGTGCCACCAGCAGTCAGGGGGATGAGCAGTTCTTC. Protein: CATSSQGDEQFF.

This clonotype turned up a few times. The J gene is TRBJ2-7, the V gene TRBV12-3 or TRBV12-4, with 10 bases that match TRBD2. The CDR3 is 17 amino acids. J gave up 7 bases and V 0 bases, and 12 bases lay outside the gene matches. This chain's CDR3 is CASSLAPSGSTIVEQYF. The CDR3 DNA follows: TGTGCCAGCAGTTTAGCGCCTAGCGGGAGTACAATAGTGGAGCAGTACTTC.

The CDR3 DNA reads as TGTGCCAGCAGCGGGGACATTAACTATGGCTACACCTTC. It yields the protein CASSGDINYGYTF. The chain has TRBV7-2 and TRBJ1-2; D is perhaps TRBD1 (6 bases). This CDR3 has 13 residues. The germline gives CDR1 SGHTA, CDR2 FQGNSA. V lost 5 bases and J lost 1, with 8 bases in between.

The V call is TRBV7-2, the J call TRBJ2-2; 8 bases align to TRBD1. The J segment lost 1 base and the V segment lost 5 bases, leaving 3 bases of the junction unmatched. The CDR3 is 15 residues long. The germline V gene encodes CDR1 SGHTA and CDR2 FQGNSA. CDR3 loop: CASSMDRVNTGELFF. The CDR3 coding sequence is TGTGCCAGCAGCATGGACAGGGTGAACACCGGGGAGCTGTTTTTT.

This chain joins TRBV6-1 and TRBJ2-7, with D possibly TRBD1 on 5 matching bases. The V gene lost 2 bases and the J gene lost 2 bases, with 10 bases spanning the gap. This CDR3 spans 14 amino acids. The germline CDR1 and CDR2 sequences are MNHNS and SASEGT. The CDR3 nucleotides are TGTGCCAGCAGTGAATATAGCAGGGCCTACGAGCAGTACTTC. This sequence encodes CASSEYSRAYEQYF.